The present T cell receptor (beta chain) was sequenced within a study of blood T cell repertoires in COVID-19. As for the study in general: The United States, Italy and Spain supplied acute and convalescent COVID-19 samples.

This CDR3 contains 16 residues. V trimming: 4 bases; J trimming: 8 bases; junction bases outside the gene matches: 12. The V gene's germline CDR1 is SGHRS and CDR2 YFSETQ. Patients from Seattle were sampled longitudinally, starting during active infection. Authors' data handling: Amplification of reference gene primers provided the estimated nucleated cell counts. The protocol was immunoSEQ multiplex PCR, while the TCRdb copy is restricted to in-frame clones and leaves out a portion. The V and J calls and the clone size are those of that table, but D and trimming were determined from the DNA. The sample contains 300,000 to 400,000 clones, 85% to 90% of which appear only once.

The chain links TRBV5-1 to TRBJ2-1; the match to TRBD2 covers 10 bases. Sequenced material: peripheral blood. The TCR sequence derives from a woman in her fifties or sixties with COVID-19, enrolled during active disease. CDR3: CASSTASSGRSDEQFF. CDR3 bases: TGCGCCAGCAGCACGGCTTCTAGCGGGAGAAGCGATGAGCAGTTCTTC.